This T cell receptor beta chain was obtained from a study of T-cell memory formation after mild COVID-19. Study at large: Largely donor-specific TCR clusters were found.

Germline V gives CDR1 SGHDT, CDR2 YYEEEE. V was pared by 6 bases and J by 1 base, with 16 bases between. The CDR3 runs 15 residues. MiXCR, applied by TCRdb to the 5' RACE reads, yields one record per CDR3 protein. The data hold a few hundred thousand distinct CDR3 sequences, with roughly 14% observed a single time. This clonotype was recorded a few times. This sequence was found in a man aged 18 to 29 who had mild COVID-19 (a few samples of this study predate the infection). Cell type and time point are not known. The V and J genes are TRBV5-6 and TRBJ1-1, with a tentative D call TRBD1 (5 bases). Sequenced: PBMCs or a T cell subset sorted from them (not recorded which). The CDR3 nucleotides are TGTGCCAGCATCGTAAATCCCGGGGCGAACACTGAAGCTTTCTTT. Amino acids: CASIVNPGANTEAFF.